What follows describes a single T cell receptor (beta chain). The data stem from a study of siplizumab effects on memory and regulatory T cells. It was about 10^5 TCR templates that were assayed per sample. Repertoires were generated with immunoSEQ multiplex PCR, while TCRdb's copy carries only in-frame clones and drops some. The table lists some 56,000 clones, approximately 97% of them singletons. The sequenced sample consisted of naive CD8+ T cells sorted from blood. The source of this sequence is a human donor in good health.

CDR3 sequence (DNA): TGTGCCAGCAGCCGAGGACTCGGGGGTCCGGAGACCGGGGAGCTGTTTTTT. Translated: CASSRGLGGPETGELFF. This sequence joins TRBV7-3 and TRBJ2-2; tentatively, D is TRBD2 (6 bases). Germline CDR1 reads SGHTA; CDR2 reads FQGTGA. The CDR3 is made up of 17 amino acids. The V end was cut by 5 bases, the J end by 5 bases, with 21 bases between.